The sequence of this T cell receptor beta chain was determined in a study of T cells in Graves' hyperthyroidism and ophthalmopathy. This CDR3 is built from 14 residues. Germline V lookup: CDR1 LGHDT, CDR2 YNNKEL (reference sequence). Unmatched junction bases numbered 8, after V lost 3 bases and J lost 9 bases. This clonotype was detected many times. The authors obtained PBMCs from around 11 ml of fresh peripheral blood. Amplified regions were TCR beta CDR3 sequences from RNA transcripts. During a first-round RT-PCR of the TCR CDR3, the HTBI primer set was used. TCRdb ran MiXCR on the multiplex PCR reads and lists one entry per CDR3 protein. This table holds 300,000 to 450,000 distinct CDR3 sequences, roughly 20% found once.

The chain links TRBV3-1 to TRBJ2-1, with 7 bases aligning to TRBD2. The TCR was taken from a man aged 18 to 30 with Graves' ophthalmopathy. Sequencing was performed on blood. CDR3 in amino acids: CASSHSGAGGEQFF. In DNA, the CDR3 is TGTGCCAGCAGCCACAGCGGGGCCGGGGGTGAGCAGTTCTTC.